The 15 T cell receptor beta chains in this list originate from one sample, sequenced in a study of control samples from healthy donors and cancer patients. Profiling relied on immunoSEQ multiplex PCR, and the TCRdb table lists in-frame clones only, not all of them. This sample has tens of thousands of clones, with 70% to 85% found just once. The source material was PBMCs. These receptors originate from a man aged 70-80 years with lung cancer.

Of note for this clone: Additional DNA sequences in this sample encode the identical CDR3. This sequence joins TRBV18 and TRBJ1-1; D is unresolved. This CDR3 comprises 12 residues. V lost 1 base, J lost 5 bases, and 5 bases lay in between. Germline V gene data show CDR1 as KGHSH and CDR2 as LQKENI. CDR3 nucleotides: TGTGCCAGCTCACCACAGGGTACTGAAGCTTTCTTT. This encodes CASSPQGTEAFF.

DNA of the CDR3: TGTGCCAGCTCATCTCCTTACAGGGCTGGAAACACCATATATTTT. Its translation: CASSSPYRAGNTIYF. The chain employs TRBV18 and TRBJ1-3, with a tentative D call TRBD1 (6 bases). The CDR3 extends over 15 amino acids. The V end was cut by 5 bases, the J end by 2 bases, with 13 bases between. Looked up from germline, CDR1 is KGHSH and CDR2 is LQKENI.

V and J are TRBV10-2 and TRBJ1-3, with D perhaps TRBD1 (6 bases). CDR3 size: 15 residues. Trimming cost V 6 bases and J 0 bases, with 12 bases left between them. The V gene's germline CDR1 is WSHSY and CDR2 SAAADI. CDR3 nucleotide sequence: TGCGCCAGCAGCGAGGACAGATCCTCTGGAAACACCATATATTTT. Translating it yields CASSEDRSSGNTIYF.

The chain links TRBV6-4 to TRBJ1-1; D is perhaps TRBD1 (5 bases). This CDR3 has 13 residues. With 8 bases removed from V and 5 bases from J, the gap between germline ends came to 15 bases. In germline, CDR1 is MRHNA, CDR2 SNTAGT. In nucleotides, the CDR3 is TGTGCCAGCGGGGACGGGCCGGGGACTGAAGCTTTCTTT. It codes for CASGDGPGTEAFF.

The rearrangement links TRBV30 to TRBJ2-3; D ambiguous. Germline CDR1 reads GTSNPN; CDR2 reads SVGIG (reference sequence). V gave up 2 bases and J gave up 6 bases, with 6 bases separating them. There are 11 residues in the CDR3. Here the CDR3 DNA reads TGTGCCTGGAGTAATAAGGATACGCAGTATTTT. As protein: CAWSNKDTQYF.

This clone was recorded once. V gene TRBV28 combines with J gene TRBJ2-7; no reliable D call. The CDR3 is 12 residues long. Germline V gene lookup returns CDR1 MDHEN and CDR2 SYDVKM. V was pared by 7 bases and J by 7 bases, with 14 bases between. The CDR3, as DNA: TGTGCCAGCATTATCTTCTTGACGGAGCAGTACTTC. Its protein is CASIIFLTEQYF.

The chain recombines TRBV3-1 (or the pseudogene TRBV3-2) with TRBJ2-5, with D possibly called TRBD1 or TRBD2 (7 bases each). V was cut by 4 bases and J by 5 bases, with 23 bases left in between. The CDR3 consists of 17 residues. In germline, CDR1 is LGHDT, CDR2 YNNKEL (reference sequence). CDR3 protein: CASSPPYDREGMETQYF. CDR3 coding DNA: TGTGCCAGCAGCCCACCCTACGACAGGGAGGGGATGGAGACCCAGTACTTC.

The chain is built from TRBV14 and TRBJ2-2, with 7 nucleotides matching TRBD1. There are 17 residues in the CDR3. CDR1 SGHDN and CDR2 FVKESK come from the germline V gene. J gave up 4 bases and V 0 bases, and 8 bases lay outside the gene matches. This CDR3 is CASSQDHRGVGTGELFF. In DNA form, the CDR3 reads TGTGCCAGCAGCCAAGATCACAGGGGTGTTGGCACCGGGGAGCTGTTTTTT.

The CDR3 DNA follows: TGTGCCAGCAGGACAGCCCTGAGCTCCTATAATTCACCCCTCCACTTT. This sequence encodes CASRTALSSYNSPLHF. The rearrangement joins TRBV27 to TRBJ1-6, with D maybe TRBD1 (5 bases). CDR3 size: 16 residues. Between the trimmed V and J ends, which lost 6 bases and 0 bases, there was a span of 12 bases. Germline CDR1 and CDR2: MNHEY and SMNVEV (reference sequence).

This clone has just one count. This chain links TRBV24-1 with TRBJ2-5; the match to TRBD2 covers 11 bases. V dropped 3 bases and J dropped 2; count of bases not matched to a gene: 13. The germline V gene has CDR1 KGHDR and CDR2 SFDVKD. This CDR3 is 19 amino acids long. CDR3 nucleotide sequence: TGTGCCACCAGTGATGCGCAAGGATCTAGCGGGGGGTTACAAGAGACCCAGTACTTC. This sequence encodes CATSDAQGSSGGLQETQYF.

The chain joins TRBV2 to TRBJ2-7; a weak D match, TRBD2 (5 bases). Trimming stripped 4 bases from V and 5 bases from J, with 9 bases between. The germline V gene encodes CDR1 SNHLY and CDR2 FYNNEI. This CDR3 contains 12 residues. The CDR3 coding sequence is TGTGCCAGCAGTGGGACGAGGGACGAGCAGTACTTC. It yields the protein CASSGTRDEQYF. Drawing the rest from reference TRBV2 and TRBJ2-7, the complete variable domain is EPEVTQTPSHQVTQMGQEVILRCVPISNHLYFYWYRQILGQKVEFLVSFYNNEISEKSEIFDDQFSVERPDGSNFTLKIRSTKLEDSAMYFCASSGTRDEQYFGPGTRLTVT.

CDR3 sequence (DNA): TGTGCCAGCTCACCACCGGGGGTAGCGGTGAACACTGAAGCTTTCTTT. This gives the protein CASSPPGVAVNTEAFF. This chain uses TRBV18 with TRBJ1-1; maybe TRBD1 (5 bases). Germline assignment: CDR1 KGHSH and CDR2 LQKENI. V dropped 0 bases and J dropped 0 bases, with 11 bases sitting between them. This CDR3 spans 16 amino acids.

This clone showed up just once. The gene calls are TRBV5-1 and TRBJ1-2, with D unclear. The CDR3 contains 14 residues. The germline V gene has CDR1 SGHRS and CDR2 YFSETQ. V dropped 4 bases and J dropped 7 bases, with 17 bases sitting between them. The CDR3 protein is CASSPEGSRGGYTF. CDR3 nucleotides: TGCGCCAGCAGCCCTGAAGGTTCACGAGGTGGCTACACCTTC.

This chain uses TRBV12-3 or TRBV12-4 with TRBJ1-2; tentative D call: TRBD1 (5 bases). The CDR3 length is 13 residues. With 5 bases removed from V and 3 bases from J, the gap between germline ends came to 10 bases. CDR3 in DNA: TGTGCCAGCAGTACTCAGGGACACTATGGCTACACCTTC. Translated, it gives CASSTQGHYGYTF.

This rearrangement joins TRBV19 to TRBJ1-2, with D possibly matching TRBD1 (5 bases). Germline V gene data show CDR1 as LNHDA and CDR2 as SQIVND (reference sequence). Trimming shortened V by 6 bases and J by 3 bases, and 17 bases separated the two germline ends. The CDR3 runs 15 residues. CDR3 in amino acids: CASSISFTGHYGYTF. The CDR3 DNA sequence: TGTGCCAGTAGCATATCTTTCACGGGGCACTATGGCTACACCTTC.